This T cell receptor beta chain comes out of a study of blood T cell repertoires in COVID-19. Across the whole study: From T cells, B-cell-depleted T cells, or PBMCs came the material, which was cDNA or gDNA.

Authors' data handling: Estimated nucleated cell counts came from reference gene primer amplification. Libraries were prepared by immunoSEQ multiplex PCR; TCRdb keeps only in-frame clonotypes and omits some of them. The V and J calls and the clone size are those of that table, but D and trimming were determined from the DNA. Of around 81,000 clones in the sample, around 83% were seen once. The CDR3 is 15 residues long. Germline V gene sequence: CDR1 MNHEY, CDR2 SVGEGT. After removal of 5 bases from V and 6 bases from J, the junction contained 9 bases not matched to a gene. The origin of this receptor is a man aged 80 or over with acute or convalescent COVID-19. The V and J genes are TRBV6-2 or TRBV6-3 and TRBJ2-2, with 7 bases matching TRBD2. The sample was peripheral blood. Here the CDR3 DNA reads TGTGCCAGCAGTCCGCGGGGAGGGTTGGCCGGGGAGCTGTTTTTT. Translated: CASSPRGGLAGELFF.